There are a few counts of the clone carrying this T cell receptor (beta chain). This sample stems from a study of T-cell memory formation after mild COVID-19. In TCRdb, the 5' RACE reads were re-called with MiXCR into one record per CDR3 protein. The sample contains over 350,000 distinct CDR3 sequences, roughly 24% of which appear only once. The germline gives CDR1 DFQATT, CDR2 SNEGSKA (reference sequence). Trimming took off 7 bases at V and 4 bases at J, with 11 bases between the two ends. There are 12 residues in the CDR3. The sequence was obtained from an adult woman who had mild COVID-19 (a few samples of this study predate the infection). Cell type and time point are not known. J is TRBJ1-3 and V is TRBV20-1; no firm D call. Sequenced: PBMCs or a T cell subset sorted from them (not recorded which). In DNA, the CDR3 is TGCAGTGTCGCTGTGTGGGGAAACACCATATATTTT. It yields the protein CSVAVWGNTIYF.